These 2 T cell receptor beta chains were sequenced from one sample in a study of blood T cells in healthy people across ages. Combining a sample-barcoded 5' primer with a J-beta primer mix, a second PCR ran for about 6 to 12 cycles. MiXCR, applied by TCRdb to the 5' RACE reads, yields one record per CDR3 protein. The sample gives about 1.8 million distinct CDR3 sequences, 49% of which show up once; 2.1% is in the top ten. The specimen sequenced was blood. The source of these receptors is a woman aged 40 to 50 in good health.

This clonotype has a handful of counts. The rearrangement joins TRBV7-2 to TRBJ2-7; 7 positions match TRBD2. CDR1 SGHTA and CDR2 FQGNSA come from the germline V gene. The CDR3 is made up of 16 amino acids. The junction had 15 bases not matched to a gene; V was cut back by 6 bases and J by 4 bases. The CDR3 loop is CASSPSRTSVGYEQYF. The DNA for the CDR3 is TGTGCCAGCAGTCCCTCGCGGACTAGTGTGGGATACGAGCAGTACTTC.

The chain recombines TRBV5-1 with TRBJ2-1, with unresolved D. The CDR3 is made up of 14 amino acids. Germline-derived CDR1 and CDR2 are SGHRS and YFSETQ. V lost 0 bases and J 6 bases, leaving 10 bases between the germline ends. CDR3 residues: CASSLVGSINEQFF. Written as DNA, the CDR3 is TGCGCCAGCAGCTTGGTCGGGTCGATCAATGAGCAGTTCTTC.